Below are 16 T cell receptor beta chains sequenced from a single sample in a study of identical twins. TCRdb recomputed calls from the 5' RACE reads with MiXCR, one row per CDR3 protein. This table holds about 430,000 distinct CDR3 sequences, about 18% found once. Specimen: naive T cells sorted from blood. The receptors were gathered from a man between 45 and 60 years old in good health.

This clonotype has a handful of counts. The chain combines TRBV6-1 with TRBJ2-7, with D maybe TRBD2 (6 bases). Germline V gives CDR1 MNHNS, CDR2 SASEGT. The germline V and J ends were trimmed by 2 bases and 2 bases, with 10 bases remaining between them. The CDR3 sequence is 14 residues long. Written as DNA, the CDR3 is TGTGCCAGCAGTGAACAGGGACTTACCTACGAGCAGTACTTC. Its translation: CASSEQGLTYEQYF.

This clonotype appeared a few times. The chain employs TRBV4-3 and TRBJ2-5, with D perhaps assigned TRBD1 or TRBD2 (6 bases each). Trimming cost V 1 base and J 1 base, with 16 bases left between them. CDR1 and CDR2 from the germline V gene are LGHNA and YSLEER. The CDR3 spans 17 residues. Here the CDR3 DNA reads TGCGCCAGCAGCCAAGTCGTACAGGGAGGATCCCAAGAGACCCAGTACTTC. It is translated as CASSQVVQGGSQETQYF.

This clonotype was observed many times. The chain has TRBV5-5 and TRBJ2-7; D perhaps matches TRBD1 (5 bases). V gave up 3 bases and J gave up 2 bases, with 12 bases separating them. The germline CDR1 and CDR2 sequences are SGHKS and YYEKEE (reference sequence). The length of the CDR3 is 14 residues. Here the CDR3 DNA reads TGTGCCAGCAGCTACCAGACAGAGACCTACGAGCAGTACTTC. Amino acid sequence: CASSYQTETYEQYF.

Only a few counts were recorded for this clonotype. The chain employs TRBV4-2 and TRBJ2-2, with D perhaps matching TRBD1 (6 bases). Trimming left V 0 bases short and J 1 base short, with 12 bases between. CDR1 is LGHNA and CDR2 is YNFKEQ in the germline V gene. CDR3 length equals 17 residues. This chain's CDR3 is CASSQDMRGLNTGELFF. The CDR3 DNA sequence: TGTGCCAGCAGCCAAGATATGAGGGGGTTGAACACCGGGGAGCTGTTTTTT.

This clonotype was counted a few times. The rearrangement uses TRBV20-1 and TRBJ2-1; possible D gene TRBD2, 5 bases. The V end lost 2 bases, the J end lost 1 base, and 21 bases lay between the germline ends. The CDR3 consists of 18 residues. Per germline, CDR1 DFQATT and CDR2 SNEGSKA (reference sequence). CDR3 bases: TGCAGTGCTAGAATCCCCTTCGGGCTAGCCTTGTCCTACAATGAGCAGTTCTTC. It translates to CSARIPFGLALSYNEQFF.

This clonotype was seen a few times. This chain joins TRBV2 and TRBJ1-5, with TRBD1 as a possible D gene (6 bases). This CDR3 region has 17 residues. Per germline, CDR1 SNHLY and CDR2 FYNNEI. V was trimmed by 5 bases and J by 0 bases, leaving 17 bases between them. The CDR3 nucleotides are TGTGCCAGCAGTACTCCCGGGACAACTTATAGCAATCAGCCCCAGCATTTT. Translating gives CASSTPGTTYSNQPQHF. The complete variable domain, with remaining parts taken from reference TRBV2 and TRBJ1-5, reads EPEVTQTPSHQVTQMGQEVILRCVPISNHLYFYWYRQILGQKVEFLVSFYNNEISEKSEIFDDQFSVERPDGSNFTLKIRSTKLEDSAMYFCASSTPGTTYSNQPQHFGDGTRLSIL.

This clonotype was observed a handful of times. The chain employs TRBV11-2 and TRBJ2-7; D gene unclear. The CDR3 covers 15 residues. V dropped 4 bases and J dropped 1 base, with 14 bases sitting between them. Germline V gene lookup returns CDR1 SGHAT and CDR2 FQNNGV. The CDR3 DNA sequence: TGTGCCAGCAGCTCTGTTAGGGAAGGGTCCTACGAGCAGTACTTC. Amino acid sequence: CASSSVREGSYEQYF. Full variable domain (missing parts from reference TRBV11-2 and TRBJ2-7): EAGVAQSPRYKIIEKRQSVAFWCNPISGHATLYWYQQILGQGPKLLIQFQNNGVVDDSQLPKDRFSAERLKGVDSTLKIQPAKLEDSAVYLCASSSVREGSYEQYFGPGTRLTVT.

This clonotype was found many times. V is TRBV5-1 and J is TRBJ1-1, with D uncertain. The V gene lost 5 bases and the J gene lost 1 base, with 6 bases spanning the gap. The CDR3 runs to 12 residues. Per germline, CDR1 SGHRS and CDR2 YFSETQ. The CDR3 DNA follows: TGCGCCAGCAGTGCACAGAACACTGAAGCTTTCTTT. This translates into CASSAQNTEAFF.

This clonotype was recorded many times. The rearrangement links TRBV3-1 to TRBJ2-1; tentatively, D is TRBD2 (6 bases). Looked up from germline, CDR1 is LGHDT and CDR2 is YNNKEL (reference sequence). The CDR3 is made up of 16 amino acids. V lost 4 bases, J lost 5 bases, and 18 bases lay in between. In DNA, the CDR3 is TGTGCCAGCAGCCCCTTCGCCCTAGCGAAAAACAATGAGCAGTTCTTC. It translates to CASSPFALAKNNEQFF.

With respect to this clonotype: A much larger clone differs from this one at a single base, so this may be a read error. V gene TRBV20-1 combines with J gene TRBJ2-1, with D maybe TRBD2 (5 bases). The CDR3 runs to 14 residues. V was shortened by 1 base and J by 9 bases, with 16 bases between the two germline ends. From germline, CDR1 is DFQATT and CDR2 SNEGSKA (reference sequence). CDR3 DNA: TGCAGTGCTAGAGGGCTGACGAGGGCCAGTGAGCAGTTCTTC. It specifies CSARGLTRASEQFF.

The chain recombines TRBV20-1 with TRBJ2-5; tentatively, D is TRBD2 (7 bases). This CDR3 is built from 15 residues. The germline V and J ends were trimmed by 4 bases and 0 bases, with 15 bases remaining between them. Germline assignment: CDR1 DFQATT and CDR2 SNEGSKA (reference sequence). The chain's CDR3 is CSANGEGGYQETQYF. In DNA, the CDR3 is TGCAGTGCTAACGGGGAGGGGGGGTACCAAGAGACCCAGTACTTC.

This clonotype came up many times. This rearrangement joins TRBV20-1 to TRBJ1-1; weak D call: TRBD1 (6 bases). Trimming shortened V by 6 bases and J by 2 bases, and 13 bases separated the two germline ends. In germline, CDR1 is DFQATT, CDR2 SNEGSKA (reference sequence). The CDR3 totals 13 residues. CDR3 DNA: TGCAGTGCAGCCGGGGGGCCAAACACTGAAGCTTTCTTT. Translating it yields CSAAGGPNTEAFF.

This clonotype occurred a few times. The chain has TRBV12-3 or TRBV12-4 and TRBJ2-4; 7 nucleotides line up with TRBD2. The CDR3 sequence is 17 residues long. V was clipped by 5 bases and J by 7 bases; unmatched bases: 17. Here the CDR3 reads CASSALLLAGRGNIQYF. The CDR3 DNA is TGTGCCAGCAGTGCCCTCCTCTTAGCGGGTCGGGGGAACATTCAGTACTTC.

This rearrangement joins TRBV11-2 to TRBJ2-7, with D perhaps matching TRBD1 (5 bases). V dropped 6 bases and J dropped 4 bases, with 13 bases sitting between them. The CDR3 is 13 residues long. Germline CDR1 reads SGHAT; CDR2 reads FQNNGV. The CDR3 loop is CASRQNQGYEQYF. Written as DNA, the CDR3 is TGTGCCAGCAGACAGAACCAGGGTTACGAGCAGTACTTC. The variable domain in full, completed from reference TRBV11-2 and TRBJ2-7, reads EAGVAQSPRYKIIEKRQSVAFWCNPISGHATLYWYQQILGQGPKLLIQFQNNGVVDDSQLPKDRFSAERLKGVDSTLKIQPAKLEDSAVYLCASRQNQGYEQYFGPGTRLTVT.

This clonotype was observed at least ten times. The V gene is TRBV27, the J gene TRBJ1-6; D gene unclear. CDR3 length: 16 amino acids. The germline V gene has CDR1 MNHEY and CDR2 SMNVEV (reference sequence). Trimming removed 6 bases from V and 7 bases from J, with 19 bases in between. In nucleotides, the CDR3 is TGTGCCAGCAGATTCGCCCCTGCGGCAGGAAATTCACCCCTCCACTTT. Amino acid sequence: CASRFAPAAGNSPLHF.

V gene TRBV2 combines with J gene TRBJ2-7; D is unresolved. The length of the CDR3 is 14 residues. Germline assignment: CDR1 SNHLY and CDR2 FYNNEI. Trimming shortened V by 6 bases and J by 6 bases, and 18 bases separated the two germline ends. CDR3 residues: CASSADITPSEQYF. The CDR3, as DNA: TGTGCCAGCAGCGCCGACATCACCCCATCCGAGCAGTACTTC.